The TCR beta chain described here comes from a study of shared clonotypes between healthy human individuals. Clones were sequenced by immunoSEQ multiplex PCR, and TCRdb holds only the in-frame ones, with some missing. The repertoire has roughly 660,000 clones, about 90% of them found once; the top ten carry 30% to 40%. Broader study findings: Sampling covered nothing but blood. Tissue TCR repertoires likely differ from those found in blood.

The junction had 7 bases not matched to a gene; V was cut back by 4 bases and J by 4 bases. Germline V gene data show CDR1 as SGHTS and CDR2 as YDEGEE. CDR3 length: 15 amino acids. A word on this clone: Its target is unknown.

The receptor was isolated from a man aged 18 to 29 in good health. Some clones in this sample may be carry-over from other donors' samples. The chain links TRBV5-8 to TRBJ1-2, with TRBD1 identical over 10 bases. The source material was memory CD8+ T cells from PBMCs. Subset indicated: CD45RO+ cells pooled with CCR7-negative TemRA cells. CDR3 DNA: TGTGCCAGCAGCCCTTGGACAGGGGGAAGCTATGGCTACACCTTC. It specifies CASSPWTGGSYGYTF.